Sequencing of this TCR beta chain was carried out in a study of shared clonotypes between healthy human individuals. The germline V gene has CDR1 SGHAT and CDR2 FQDESV (reference sequence). This CDR3 comprises 16 residues. V was shortened by 2 bases and J by 7 bases, with 17 bases between the two germline ends. The naive CD8 subset, CD45RO-negative cells positively selected for CCR7, excluded terminally differentiated effector memory CD45RA+ cells. The data were produced by immunoSEQ multiplex PCR, yet TCRdb's version contains in-frame clones alone and is incomplete. The sample comprises approximately 2,000,000 clones, approximately 92% of which are singletons, and about 1.7% rests with the top ten.

The source of this sequence is a man aged 18 to 30 in good health. Some clones in this sample may be carry-over from other donors' samples. The rearrangement joins TRBV11-1 to TRBJ2-2, with a weak D call TRBD2 (6 bases). The source material was naive CD8+ T cells from PBMCs. The CDR3 nucleotides read TGTGCCAGCAGCTTATCGGGCGGGGTCCTCGACGGGGAGCTGTTTTTT. It translates to CASSLSGGVLDGELFF.